Following are 30 T cell receptor beta chains from one sample sequenced in a study of siplizumab effects on memory and regulatory T cells. Clones were read by immunoSEQ multiplex PCR, and TCRdb kept only the in-frame ones, dropping some. The repertoire has around 100,000 clones, around 94% of them found once; the top ten carry under 0.7%. Sequencing input: Tregs sorted from blood. These receptors were taken from a human donor in good health.

The rearrangement joins TRBV27 to TRBJ2-3; D possibly corresponds to TRBD1 (6 bases). V was clipped by 5 bases and J by 3 bases, with 18 bases between them. The CDR3 sequence is 16 residues long. From germline, CDR1 is MNHEY and CDR2 SMNVEV (reference sequence). The CDR3 reads CASSPRTARTTDTQYF. The DNA for the CDR3 is TGTGCCAGCAGTCCGAGGACAGCGCGAACAACAGATACGCAGTATTTT.

This chain joins TRBV5-1 and TRBJ2-3; 11 bases agree with TRBD1. There are 15 residues in the CDR3. V shed 4 bases, J shed 3 bases, and the junction held 4 bases outside the gene matches. Germline V gives CDR1 SGHRS, CDR2 YFSETQ. The CDR3 loop reads CASSRDRGWTDTQYF. The CDR3 DNA follows: TGCGCCAGCAGCCGGGACAGGGGGTGGACAGATACGCAGTATTTT.

The chain couples TRBV9 to TRBJ2-7; D not certain. This CDR3 has 13 amino acids. Trimming took off 3 bases at V and 0 bases at J, with 7 bases between the two ends. The germline V gene encodes CDR1 SGDLS and CDR2 YYNGEE. The chain's CDR3 is CASSARSSYEQYF. For the CDR3, the DNA is TGTGCCAGCAGCGCCAGGAGCTCCTACGAGCAGTACTTC. Based on the CDR3 plus reference TRBV9 and TRBJ2-7, the full variable domain is DSGVTQTPKHLITATGQRVTLRCSPRSGDLSVYWYQQSLDQGLQFLIQYYNGEERAKGNILERFSAQQFPDLHSELNLSSLELGDSALYFCASSARSSYEQYFGPGTRLTVT.

The chain is built from TRBV18 and TRBJ2-3; TRBD2 agrees at 7 bases. Germline CDR1 reads KGHSH; CDR2 reads LQKENI. V was clipped by 6 bases and J by 7 bases; unmatched bases: 16. The CDR3 totals 16 residues. CDR3 DNA sequence: TGTGCCAGCTCGATTGTTGAGGGAGGGCCCAAAAATACGCAGTATTTT. It yields the protein CASSIVEGGPKNTQYF.

This clone was seen more than once but under ten times. The rearrangement links TRBV28 to TRBJ1-2; no definite D call. V lost 6 bases and J 1 base, leaving 9 bases between the germline ends. The CDR3 runs 13 residues. Germline-derived CDR1 and CDR2 are MDHEN and SYDVKM. The CDR3 DNA reads as TGTGCCAGCAGCCCGGACGGTAACTATGGCTACACCTTC. It specifies CASSPDGNYGYTF.

The rearrangement links TRBV19 to TRBJ1-1, with D possibly matching TRBD1 (6 bases). The germline gives CDR1 LNHDA, CDR2 SQIVND (reference sequence). V was clipped by 10 bases and J by 3 bases, with 12 bases between them. The CDR3 runs 12 residues. The CDR3 region has the DNA TGTGCCAATAGCGAGGGGGACACTGAAGCTTTCTTT. Protein: CANSEGDTEAFF.

The rearrangement uses TRBV2 and TRBJ2-7; 11 nucleotides match TRBD2. V shed 9 bases and J 6 bases; nucleotides not matched to a gene: 7. Germline V gives CDR1 SNHLY, CDR2 FYNNEI. The CDR3 is made up of 13 amino acids. The CDR3 nucleotides read TGTGCCAGGAAACTAGCGGGAGTGGGCGAGCAGTACTTC. It codes for CARKLAGVGEQYF. The full variable domain, in which reference TRBV2 and TRBJ2-7 provide the parts outside the CDR3, is EPEVTQTPSHQVTQMGQEVILRCVPISNHLYFYWYRQILGQKVEFLVSFYNNEISEKSEIFDDQFSVERPDGSNFTLKIRSTKLEDSAMYFCARKLAGVGEQYFGPGTRLTVT.

The chain links TRBV10-3 to TRBJ1-4; D ambiguous. The germline V and J ends were trimmed by 4 bases and 8 bases, with 5 bases remaining between them. CDR3 length: 11 amino acids. Germline V gene data show CDR1 as ENHRY and CDR2 as SYGVKD. The CDR3 protein is CAISGGEKLFF. The CDR3 DNA is TGTGCCATCAGTGGAGGGGAAAAACTGTTTTTT.

The DNA for the CDR3 is TGTGCCAGATCGACAGGGAACTATGGCTACACCTTC. Amino acids: CARSTGNYGYTF. The chain is built from TRBV6-1 and TRBJ1-2; 7 nucleotides align to TRBD1. V dropped 9 bases and J dropped 2; count of bases not matched to a gene: 3. This CDR3 has 12 residues. CDR1 is MNHNS and CDR2 is SASEGT in the germline V gene.

The V call is TRBV5-1, the J call TRBJ1-2; 7 bases align to TRBD1. Unmatched junction bases numbered 11, after V lost 8 bases and J lost 7 bases. This CDR3 has 13 amino acids. Germline CDR1 is SGHRS and CDR2 is YFSETQ. The CDR3, as DNA: TGCGCCAGTAGACAACAGGGGACTATTGGCTACACCTTC. Translation gives CASRQQGTIGYTF.

V is TRBV7-3 and J is TRBJ2-3, with no clear D. CDR3 length: 16 amino acids. The germline CDR1 and CDR2 sequences are SGHTA and FQGTGA. V was shortened by 2 bases and J by 2 bases, with 14 bases between the two germline ends. The CDR3 loop reads CASSLSGLRFTDTQYF. CDR3 coding DNA: TGTGCCAGCAGCTTATCCGGCTTGCGTTTCACAGATACGCAGTATTTT. Supplemented by reference TRBV7-3 and TRBJ2-3, the full variable domain reads GAGVSQTPSNKVTEKGKYVELRCDPISGHTALYWYRQSLGQGPEFLIYFQGTGAADDSGLPNDRFFAVRPEGSVSTLKIQRTERGDSAVYLCASSLSGLRFTDTQYFGPGTRLTVL.

The J gene is TRBJ2-5, the V gene TRBV10-1; a weak D match, TRBD2 (5 bases). The CDR3 covers 13 residues. Trimming left V 5 bases short and J 5 bases short, with 12 bases between. Germline values: CDR1 WNHNN, CDR2 SYGVQD (reference sequence). CDR3 residues: CASSPGLRETQYF. In nucleotides, the CDR3 is TGCGCCAGCAGTCCCGGACTGCGGGAGACCCAGTACTTC.

This rearrangement joins TRBV27 to TRBJ2-2; 8 bases fit TRBD2. The CDR3 sequence is 15 residues long. Germline CDR1 reads MNHEY; CDR2 reads SMNVEV (reference sequence). Unmatched junction bases numbered 7, after V lost 7 bases and J lost 3 bases. CDR3 protein: CASTSSSGYTGELFF. In DNA form, the CDR3 reads TGTGCCAGCACATCGTCTAGCGGGTACACCGGGGAGCTGTTTTTT.

V and J are TRBV6-5 and TRBJ1-1; D not resolved. Looked up from germline, CDR1 is MNHEY and CDR2 is SVGAGI. V dropped 6 bases and J dropped 4 bases, with 15 bases sitting between them. The CDR3 is made up of 14 amino acids. CDR3 DNA: TGTGCCAGCAGAGCTACCCGGCGAACCACTGAAGCTTTCTTT. It specifies CASRATRRTTEAFF.

This clone was recorded only once. The rearrangement uses TRBV7-6 and TRBJ1-5; D gene unclear. This CDR3 contains 14 residues. V dropped 0 bases and J dropped 7 bases, with 10 bases sitting between them. The germline V gene encodes CDR1 SGHVS and CDR2 FNYEAQ. The CDR3 loop is CASSLAGSGQPQHF. CDR3 sequence (DNA): TGTGCCAGCAGCTTAGCTGGGTCGGGGCAGCCCCAGCATTTT.

This sequence joins TRBV29-1 and TRBJ2-4; 11 bases are a match to TRBD2. CDR3 size: 17 residues. Trimming took 4 bases from V and 0 from J; bases not matched to a gene: 8. Germline loops: CDR1 SQVTM, CDR2 ANQGSEA. CDR3 bases: TGCAGCGTTGTTTTCCTAGCGGGAGGACTAGCCAAAAACATTCAGTACTTC. Translation: CSVVFLAGGLAKNIQYF.

The chain combines TRBV19 with TRBJ1-2, with a possible D match to TRBD1 (5 bases). Trimming took off 4 bases at V and 4 bases at J, with 22 bases between the two ends. The CDR3 is made up of 17 amino acids. Germline values: CDR1 LNHDA, CDR2 SQIVND (reference sequence). The CDR3 DNA reads TGTGCCAGTAGTAGGGGGACCGAGGGCTACCCCGTCTATGGCTACACCTTC. Protein product: CASSRGTEGYPVYGYTF.

The chain couples TRBV19 to TRBJ1-3, with unresolved D. The germline V gene has CDR1 LNHDA and CDR2 SQIVND (reference sequence). The CDR3 loop spans 14 amino acids. Deletions cut 3 bases from V and 8 bases from J, with 14 bases between. The CDR3 sequence: CASSMKPARHTIYF. The CDR3 nucleotides are TGTGCCAGTAGTATGAAGCCGGCGAGGCACACCATATATTTT.

This chain links TRBV5-8 with TRBJ2-7; D unresolved. Germline lookup yields CDR1 SGHTS and CDR2 YDEGEE. The CDR3 contains 13 residues. The V end was cut by 1 base, the J end by 4 bases, with 9 bases between. The CDR3 nucleotides read TGTGCCAGCAGCTTGAGGTCGTTTTACGAGCAGTACTTC. This encodes CASSLRSFYEQYF.

This clone was seen once. This chain links TRBV5-5 with TRBJ1-2, with 12 bases lining up with TRBD1. The germline V gene encodes CDR1 SGHKS and CDR2 YYEKEE (reference sequence). This CDR3 is built from 15 residues. The V segment lost 3 bases and the J segment 8 bases; nucleotides outside the gene matches: 8. The chain's CDR3 is CASSWGTGGESGYTF. Written as DNA, the CDR3 is TGTGCCAGCAGCTGGGGGACAGGGGGCGAGTCCGGCTACACCTTC.

The chain recombines TRBV30 with TRBJ2-7; 7 bases are shared with TRBD2. Germline CDR1 GTSNPN, CDR2 SVGIG (reference sequence). Trimming at V came to 0 bases and at J to 2 bases, leaving 7 bases not matched to a gene. The CDR3 contains 15 residues. CDR3 sequence reads: CAWSVFEAGAYEQYF. CDR3 sequence (DNA): TGTGCCTGGAGTGTGTTTGAGGCGGGGGCCTACGAGCAGTACTTC.

The rearrangement links TRBV6-1 to TRBJ1-6; 7 positions agree with TRBD1. Germline V lookup: CDR1 MNHNS, CDR2 SASEGT. Unmatched junction bases numbered 7, after V lost 7 bases and J lost 10 bases. This CDR3 spans 13 amino acids. The CDR3, as DNA: TGTGCCAGCACAGGGGGTATGGTATCACCCCTCCACTTT. Amino acids: CASTGGMVSPLHF.

The chain combines TRBV5-1 with TRBJ1-2; no reliable D call. V was pared by 4 bases and J by 2 bases, with 12 bases between. The CDR3 extends over 14 amino acids. The V gene's germline CDR1 is SGHRS and CDR2 YFSETQ. CDR3 sequence reads: CASSLKPGNYGYTF. CDR3 in DNA: TGCGCCAGCAGCCTTAAACCGGGAAACTATGGCTACACCTTC.

The J gene is TRBJ2-3, the V gene TRBV28; TRBD2 is a possible D gene (5 bases). The germline V gene encodes CDR1 MDHEN and CDR2 SYDVKM. V was pared by 7 bases and J by 8 bases, with 13 bases between. CDR3 length equals 12 residues. CDR3 sequence (DNA): TGTGCCAGCAAAACTGCCCGGGGTACGCAGTATTTT. This translates into CASKTARGTQYF.

This chain uses TRBV11-3 with TRBJ2-3, with D unclear. Germline V gene sequence: CDR1 SGHNT, CDR2 YENEEA. With 5 bases removed from V and 2 bases from J, the gap between germline ends came to 8 bases. The length of the CDR3 is 13 residues. CDR3 loop: CASSAFNTDTQYF. The CDR3 region has the DNA TGTGCCAGCAGCGCCTTTAACACAGATACGCAGTATTTT.

The V and J genes are TRBV28 and TRBJ1-5; weak D call: TRBD1 (5 bases). The CDR3 is 15 amino acids. Deletions cut 3 bases from V and 6 bases from J, with 15 bases between. Germline V gene lookup returns CDR1 MDHEN and CDR2 SYDVKM. As DNA, the CDR3 is TGTGCCAGCAGTTTTTCGGGGGTAGTCGGTCAGCCCCAGCATTTT. Protein product: CASSFSGVVGQPQHF.

The rearrangement joins TRBV11-2 to TRBJ1-2; D perhaps matches TRBD1 (6 bases). V was clipped by 2 bases and J by 8 bases, with 15 bases between them. The germline CDR1 and CDR2 sequences are SGHAT and FQNNGV. The CDR3 covers 14 residues. DNA of the CDR3: TGTGCCAGCAGCTTACCCGGGGGCAGAGGCGGCTACACCTTC. It codes for CASSLPGGRGGYTF.

The chain links TRBV30 to TRBJ1-4; tentatively, D is TRBD1 (6 bases). The CDR3 has 14 residues. V was cut by 1 base and J by 8 bases, with 14 bases left in between. In germline, CDR1 is GTSNPN, CDR2 SVGIG (reference sequence). The CDR3 DNA reads TGTGCCTGGAGTGAGCTCAGGGGCTACGAAAAACTGTTTTTT. Protein: CAWSELRGYEKLFF.

This sequence joins TRBV20-1 and TRBJ1-3; D call uncertain. Trimming stripped 8 bases from V and 4 bases from J, with 9 bases between. Germline-derived CDR1 and CDR2 are DFQATT and SNEGSKA (reference sequence). This CDR3 comprises 11 residues. The CDR3 DNA follows: TGCAGTTCCACCAGAGGAAACACCATATATTTT. The encoded protein is CSSTRGNTIYF.

The CDR3 nucleotides read TGTGCCTGCGAAGGTGGTACTGAAGCTTTCTTT. Its translation is CACEGGTEAFF. The genes are TRBV30 and TRBJ1-1, with D uncertain. Germline V gene data show CDR1 as GTSNPN and CDR2 as SVGIG (reference sequence). The CDR3 runs 11 residues. Trimming removed 6 bases at V and 5 bases at J, with 10 bases between.